The 26 T cell receptor beta chains below come from one sample, sequenced in a study of blood T cell repertoires in COVID-19. The protocol was immunoSEQ multiplex PCR, while the TCRdb copy is restricted to in-frame clones and leaves out a portion. The sample lists tens of thousands of clones, 90% to 95% occurring once. Material for sequencing was peripheral blood. The source of these receptors is a man in his 60s with acute or convalescent COVID-19.

This chain links TRBV7-2 with TRBJ2-5; weak D call: TRBD2 (6 bases). The CDR3 runs 15 residues. V lost 3 bases, J lost 4 bases, and 15 bases lay in between. Germline CDR1 is SGHTA and CDR2 is FQGNSA. CDR3: CASSFGGKGGETQYF. In DNA form, the CDR3 reads TGTGCCAGCAGCTTTGGCGGGAAGGGTGGAGAGACCCAGTACTTC.

Here the CDR3 DNA reads TGTGCCAGCAGTCAGACAGATGGCTACACCTTC. Its translation is CASSQTDGYTF. The chain joins TRBV2 to TRBJ1-2; D is perhaps TRBD1 (5 bases). V lost 5 bases to trimming and J lost 6 bases, with 7 bases between them. Germline loops: CDR1 SNHLY, CDR2 FYNNEI. CDR3 size: 11 residues.

This clone was seen only once. The chain carries TRBV19 and TRBJ2-7, with 7 bases matching TRBD2. Unmatched junction bases numbered 4, after V lost 5 bases and J lost 0 bases. CDR1 and CDR2 (germline): LNHDA, SQIVND (reference sequence). The CDR3 consists of 14 residues. The CDR3 region is CASSGRANSYEQYF. The DNA for the CDR3 is TGTGCCAGTAGTGGGAGGGCGAACTCCTACGAGCAGTACTTC.

This sequence joins TRBV11-3 and TRBJ2-3; 10 nucleotides align to TRBD2. The CDR3 contains 16 residues. Trimming took 0 bases from V and 4 from J; bases not matched to a gene: 4. Germline V gives CDR1 SGHNT, CDR2 YENEEA. Written as DNA, the CDR3 is TGTGCCAGCAGCTTAGAGGTAGCGGGAGGCCCAGATACGCAGTATTTT. It translates to CASSLEVAGGPDTQYF.

The chain joins TRBV7-3 to TRBJ2-7; 7 bases agree with TRBD2. The ends lost 1 base at V and 4 bases at J; junction bases unmatched: 16. CDR1 and CDR2 from the germline V gene are SGHTA and FQGTGA. The CDR3 length is 18 residues. The CDR3 DNA reads as TGTGCCAGCAGCTTAAGCGTCAGACTAGCCCGCGTGGGGTACGAGCAGTACTTC. It translates to CASSLSVRLARVGYEQYF.

This chain uses TRBV6-4 with TRBJ2-1, with TRBD2 matching over 11 bases. CDR1 and CDR2 from the germline V gene are MRHNA and SNTAGT. V shed 6 bases, J shed 8 bases, and the junction held 9 bases outside the gene matches. This CDR3 has 15 amino acids. This chain's CDR3 is CASRLAGAPGYEQFF. The CDR3 DNA reads TGTGCCAGCAGACTAGCGGGAGCCCCGGGGTATGAGCAGTTCTTC.

The rearrangement joins TRBV19 to TRBJ2-7; 9 positions agree with TRBD1. The V gene end was trimmed by 5 bases and the J gene end by 2 bases; junction bases not matched to a gene: 4. The CDR3 has 14 residues. CDR1 and CDR2 from the germline V gene are LNHDA and SQIVND (reference sequence). CDR3: CASSPRTGAYEQYF. CDR3 coding DNA: TGTGCCAGTAGTCCCCGGACAGGGGCCTACGAGCAGTACTTC.

This chain links TRBV5-5 with TRBJ1-5; no firm D call. Germline lookup yields CDR1 SGHKS and CDR2 YYEKEE (reference sequence). The CDR3 consists of 17 residues. V lost 1 base, J lost 6 bases, and 20 bases lay in between. The CDR3 sequence: CASSLTEGFGPRQPQHF. As DNA, the CDR3 is TGTGCCAGCAGCTTGACGGAGGGATTTGGTCCCCGTCAGCCCCAGCATTTT.

This clone was seen just once. This chain links TRBV20-1 with TRBJ2-5; perhaps TRBD2 as D (5 bases). Germline V gene lookup returns CDR1 DFQATT and CDR2 SNEGSKA (reference sequence). The CDR3 consists of 11 residues. Trimming took off 6 bases at V and 5 bases at J, with 10 bases between the two ends. This CDR3 reads CSAHRRETQYF. The CDR3 coding sequence is TGCAGTGCCCACCGGAGGGAGACCCAGTACTTC.

The V and J genes are TRBV6-2 or TRBV6-3 and TRBJ2-7, with 8 nucleotides matching TRBD2. This CDR3 comprises 14 residues. The germline V gene encodes CDR1 MNHEY and CDR2 SVGEGT. Trimming at V came to 5 bases and at J to 3 bases, leaving 6 bases not matched to a gene. The CDR3 spells CASSLHGTSYEQYF. Here the CDR3 DNA reads TGTGCCAGCAGTCTTCACGGGACTAGCTACGAGCAGTACTTC.

The genes are TRBV5-1 and TRBJ1-1; D not certain. Trimming removed 4 bases from V and 2 bases from J, with 18 bases in between. The CDR3 is 16 residues long. The germline CDR1 and CDR2 sequences are SGHRS and YFSETQ. CDR3 DNA sequence: TGCGCCAGCAGCCGGCAGGAGGGCCTGGGTAACACTGAAGCTTTCTTT. Amino acid sequence: CASSRQEGLGNTEAFF.

This chain uses TRBV7-2 with TRBJ2-7; TRBD1 is a possible D gene (5 bases). Germline lookup yields CDR1 SGHTA and CDR2 FQGNSA. The CDR3 covers 15 residues. Trimming left V 2 bases short and J 6 bases short, with 17 bases between. The CDR3 loop reads CASSLRAAAGPEQYF. DNA of the CDR3: TGTGCCAGCAGCTTAAGGGCGGCGGCAGGGCCCGAGCAGTACTTC.

About this clone: Additional DNA sequences in this sample encode the identical CDR3. The chain joins TRBV7-9 to TRBJ2-5, with D uncertain. This CDR3 spans 12 amino acids. Germline lookup yields CDR1 SEHNR and CDR2 FQNEAQ (reference sequence). V was cut by 4 bases and J by 5 bases, with 8 bases left in between. CDR3 sequence (DNA): TGTGCCAGCAGCTCTAGTGTGGAGACCCAGTACTTC. Its protein product is CASSSSVETQYF.

The rearrangement joins TRBV6-5 to TRBJ1-5, with D tentatively TRBD1 (6 bases). Per the germline V gene, CDR1 is MNHEY and CDR2 is SVGAGI. V was clipped by 5 bases and J by 8 bases, with 16 bases between them. This CDR3 comprises 14 residues. The CDR3: CASSPLDSSEPQHF. The CDR3 DNA reads as TGTGCCAGCAGTCCCCTGGACAGTAGCGAGCCCCAGCATTTT.

The CDR3 reads CASSQENYGYTF. The CDR3 DNA follows: TGTGCCAGCAGCCAGGAGAACTATGGCTACACCTTC. The chain links TRBV3-1 (or the pseudogene TRBV3-2) to TRBJ1-2; D is ambiguous. CDR3 size: 12 residues. CDR1 LGHDT and CDR2 YNNKEL come from the germline V gene (reference sequence). The germline V and J ends were trimmed by 3 bases and 2 bases, with 4 bases remaining between them.

This rearrangement joins TRBV9 to TRBJ2-7, with 10 bases fitting TRBD1. CDR1 is SGDLS and CDR2 is YYNGEE in the germline V gene. V gave up 3 bases and J gave up 0 bases; unmatched junction bases: 15. The CDR3 covers 19 residues. This CDR3 reads CASSAGRVGTGESSYEQYF. The DNA for the CDR3 is TGTGCCAGCAGCGCGGGGAGGGTCGGGACAGGGGAAAGCTCCTACGAGCAGTACTTC.

The CDR3 coding sequence is TGTGCCACCAGTGATTTCATCTCTGGGGCCAACGTCCTGACTTTC. Translated: CATSDFISGANVLTF. V usage is TRBV24-1 and J usage is TRBJ2-6, with D unclear. V was cut by 1 base and J by 0 bases, with 3 bases left in between. The germline gives CDR1 KGHDR, CDR2 SFDVKD. The CDR3 is made up of 15 amino acids.

The chain recombines TRBV5-1 with TRBJ1-4; 7 positions match TRBD1. V was clipped by 7 bases and J by 6 bases; unmatched bases: 12. Germline assignment: CDR1 SGHRS and CDR2 YFSETQ. The CDR3 covers 15 residues. CDR3 DNA sequence: TGCGCCAGCCGAATGAACCTAGGGGGCTATGAAAAACTGTTTTTT. Its translation: CASRMNLGGYEKLFF.

The CDR3 DNA is TGTGCCACCGATAGCGGAAAATACTACGAGCAGTACTTC. Protein sequence: CATDSGKYYEQYF. This chain joins TRBV19 and TRBJ2-7; D might be TRBD2 (6 bases). Per the germline V gene, CDR1 is LNHDA and CDR2 is SQIVND (reference sequence). The CDR3 is 13 amino acids. With 10 bases removed from V and 3 bases from J, the gap between germline ends came to 16 bases. Together with reference TRBV19 and TRBJ2-7, the CDR3 gives the full variable domain: DGGITQSPKYLFRKEGQNVTLSCEQNLNHDAMYWYRQDPGQGLRLIYYSQIVNDFQKGDIAEGYSVSREKKESFPLTVTSAQKNPTAFYLCATDSGKYYEQYFGPGTRLTVT.

The rearrangement joins TRBV29-1 to TRBJ1-1; a weak D match, TRBD1 (5 bases). Germline values: CDR1 SQVTM, CDR2 ANQGSEA. This CDR3 is built from 14 residues. The V end lost 4 bases, the J end lost 4 bases, and 16 bases lay between the germline ends. In DNA, the CDR3 is TGCAGCGTTGTAGGTCAGGGTGTACGCACTGAAGCTTTCTTT. It translates to CSVVGQGVRTEAFF.

The CDR3 is CASTREAEPGYTF. In DNA, the CDR3 is TGTGCCAGCACCCGCGAGGCCGAGCCAGGCTACACCTTC. The V gene is TRBV7-9, the J gene TRBJ1-2; D gene ambiguous. This CDR3 is built from 13 residues. V lost 7 bases to trimming and J lost 8 bases, with 17 bases between them. Looked up from germline, CDR1 is SEHNR and CDR2 is FQNEAQ (reference sequence).

There are a few counts of this clone. CDR3 sequence reads: CASSLDLQGSGEQYF. The CDR3 DNA reads as TGTGCCAGCAGCTTGGATCTACAGGGCTCCGGCGAGCAGTACTTC. This rearrangement joins TRBV5-4 to TRBJ2-7, with D perhaps matching TRBD1 (6 bases). Germline CDR1 and CDR2: SGHNT and YYREEE (reference sequence). Trimming removed 0 bases from V and 6 bases from J, with 16 bases in between. The CDR3 consists of 15 residues.

This chain joins TRBV6-5 and TRBJ2-1, with D uncertain. The CDR3 length is 13 residues. CDR1 is MNHEY, CDR2 SVGAGI, per germline. Trimming stripped 4 bases from V and 8 bases from J, with 12 bases between. CDR3 coding DNA: TGTGCCAGCAGTTCACCTAGAACTTATGAGCAGTTCTTC. Translation gives CASSSPRTYEQFF.

This clone has more than one count but fewer than ten. The chain has TRBV5-4 and TRBJ2-2; 11 nucleotides line up with TRBD1. V lost 3 bases to trimming and J lost 4 bases; unmatched junction nucleotides: 5. Germline lookup yields CDR1 SGHNT and CDR2 YYREEE (reference sequence). CDR3 length equals 16 residues. Here the CDR3 reads CASSSRTGGATGELFF. CDR3 sequence (DNA): TGTGCCAGCAGCTCCCGGACAGGGGGCGCCACCGGGGAGCTGTTTTTT.

The V gene is TRBV6-4, the J gene TRBJ1-2; 11 bases align to TRBD1. Germline assignment: CDR1 MRHNA and CDR2 SNTAGT. CDR3 length: 13 amino acids. The V and J ends lost 3 bases and 8 bases, in that order; junction bases with no gene match: 2. This CDR3 reads CASSEDRGLGYTF. In DNA form, the CDR3 reads TGTGCCAGCAGTGAGGACAGGGGGCTGGGCTACACCTTC.

The chain recombines TRBV19 with TRBJ2-5, with TRBD1 matching 9 bases. Germline-derived CDR1 and CDR2 are LNHDA and SQIVND (reference sequence). With V trimmed by 5 bases and J by 5 bases, 6 bases remained unmatched. The CDR3 runs to 14 residues. Here the CDR3 DNA reads TGTGCCAGTAGTCCCTGGACAGGGGTGGAGACCCAGTACTTC. Encoded protein: CASSPWTGVETQYF.